The rows below give T cell receptor beta chains drawn from one sample of a study of regulatory T cells in long-lasting Graves disease. TCRdb processed the multiplex PCR reads anew with MiXCR; each CDR3 protein has one entry. The sample includes around 400,000 distinct CDR3 sequences, 10% to 15% of them seen just once. The same sample was also studied in work on T cells in Graves' hyperthyroidism and ophthalmopathy.

The source material was peripheral blood mononuclear cells (PBMCs), sampled at new diagnosis, from a patient treated with antithyroid drugs. The source of these receptors is a woman between 18 and 29 years old with Graves disease. CDR3s include the opening cysteine and the closing phenylalanine or tryptophan. D genes are given only for firm matches. Size is stated for part of the rows, as once, few or many counts, or as a class when the clone is expanded.

d_gene: TRBD2
abundance: many
j_gene: TRBJ2-3
v_gene: TRBV5-5
CDR3nt: TGCGCCAGCAGCTTGAAGAAGACTAGCGGGGGCACAGATACGCAGTATTTT
CDR3aa: CASSLKKTSGGTDTQYF

d_gene: -
abundance: many
j_gene: TRBJ1-1
v_gene: TRBV18
CDR3nt: TGTGCCAGCAGCCCTCCATCCCGGAACACTGAAGCTTTCTTT
CDR3aa: CASSPPSRNTEAFF

d_gene: TRBD2
abundance: many
j_gene: TRBJ2-5
v_gene: TRBV6-2/TRBV6-3
CDR3nt: TGTGCCAGCAGTTACCGAACTAGCGGCCAAGAGACCCAGTACTTC
CDR3aa: CASSYRTSGQETQYF

d_gene: -
abundance: -
j_gene: TRBJ2-3
v_gene: TRBV19
CDR3nt: TGTGCCAGTAATGTCAACCCTAGCACAGATACGCAGTATTTT
CDR3aa: CASNVNPSTDTQYF

d_gene: -
abundance: many
j_gene: TRBJ2-2
v_gene: TRBV7-6
CDR3nt: TGTGCCAGCAGCTTTGTTGGGGACACCGGGGAGCTGTTTTTT
CDR3aa: CASSFVGDTGELFF

d_gene: TRBD1
abundance: few
j_gene: TRBJ2-7
v_gene: TRBV7-9
CDR3nt: TGTGCCAGCAGCTTAGGTCATACAGGGGCCTACGAGCAGTACTTC
CDR3aa: CASSLGHTGAYEQYF

d_gene: -
abundance: many
j_gene: TRBJ2-1
v_gene: TRBV10-3
CDR3nt: TGTGCCATCAGTGAGTCCGTGCCTCGCTCCTACAATGAGCAGTTCTTC
CDR3aa: CAISESVPRSYNEQFF

d_gene: TRBD2
abundance: -
j_gene: TRBJ2-5
v_gene: TRBV4-2
CDR3nt: TGTGCCAGCAGCCCCCGTGCGGAGAGCGGGGGGGCAGGAGAGACCCAGTACTTC
CDR3aa: CASSPRAESGGAGETQYF

d_gene: TRBD1
abundance: many
j_gene: TRBJ2-2
v_gene: TRBV20-1
CDR3nt: TGCAGTGCTAGAGCCCGGACAGGAGATTGGAAGGACCCCGGGGAGCTGTTTTTT
CDR3aa: CSARARTGDWKDPGELFF

d_gene: TRBD2
abundance: once
j_gene: TRBJ2-4
v_gene: TRBV20-1
CDR3nt: TGCAGTGCTCCCCTTGGGGGAGCGGGGGGCATTCAGTACTTC
CDR3aa: CSAPLGGAGGIQYF

d_gene: -
abundance: many
j_gene: TRBJ2-1
v_gene: TRBV12-3/TRBV12-4
CDR3nt: TGTGCCAGCAGGGTCATTTGGAGCTCCTACAATGAGCAGTTCTTC
CDR3aa: CASRVIWSSYNEQFF

d_gene: TRBD2
abundance: few
j_gene: TRBJ2-3
v_gene: TRBV27
CDR3nt: TGTGCCAGCAGTCATAGCGGGAGGGGCAGAGATACGCAGTATTTT
CDR3aa: CASSHSGRGRDTQYF

d_gene: TRBD2
abundance: many
j_gene: TRBJ2-3
v_gene: TRBV20-1
CDR3nt: TGCAGTGCTAGTTCCGCGGGAGCCGCAGATACGCAGTATTTT
CDR3aa: CSASSAGAADTQYF

d_gene: TRBD2
abundance: -
j_gene: TRBJ2-1
v_gene: TRBV19
CDR3nt: TGTGCCAGTAGTGGCTTTAGTCGAGTAGCGGGAGTCTCTAGGTCCTACAATGAGCAGTTCTTC
CDR3aa: CASSGFSRVAGVSRSYNEQFF

d_gene: TRBD2
abundance: few
j_gene: TRBJ2-7
v_gene: TRBV18
CDR3nt: TGTGCCAGCTCTCACACTAGCGGGAGTTACTACGAGCAGTACTTC
CDR3aa: CASSHTSGSYYEQYF

d_gene: -
abundance: many
j_gene: TRBJ2-2
v_gene: TRBV18
CDR3nt: TGTGCCAGCTCACCAGAATTGCGTTACGGGGAGCTGTTTTTT
CDR3aa: CASSPELRYGELFF

d_gene: -
abundance: many
j_gene: TRBJ2-2
v_gene: TRBV5-4
CDR3nt: TGTGCCAGCAGCCAGCCGACAGGAAACACCGGGGAGCTGTTTTTT
CDR3aa: CASSQPTGNTGELFF

d_gene: TRBD1
abundance: many
j_gene: TRBJ2-7
v_gene: TRBV20-1
CDR3nt: TGCAGTGCTAGACCCTTGGACAGGCTCTACGAGCAGTACTTC
CDR3aa: CSARPLDRLYEQYF

d_gene: -
abundance: few
j_gene: TRBJ2-7
v_gene: TRBV3-1
CDR3nt: TGTGCCAGCAGCCCAGGACTACCCTTGGAGCAGTACTTC
CDR3aa: CASSPGLPLEQYF

d_gene: -
abundance: many
j_gene: TRBJ2-2
v_gene: TRBV24-1
CDR3nt: TGTGCCACCAGTGAATATGCCGGGGAGCTGTTTTTT
CDR3aa: CATSEYAGELFF

d_gene: -
abundance: many
j_gene: TRBJ2-7
v_gene: TRBV12-3/TRBV12-4
CDR3nt: TGTGCCAGCACCCTGGTGGGGGTTCGCCTCTACGAGCAGTACTTC
CDR3aa: CASTLVGVRLYEQYF

d_gene: -
abundance: many
j_gene: TRBJ2-7
v_gene: TRBV27
CDR3nt: TGTGCCAGCAGTTCCCGACAGGCTAGTGGCTACGAGCAGTACTTC
CDR3aa: CASSSRQASGYEQYF

d_gene: TRBD1
abundance: -
j_gene: TRBJ2-2
v_gene: TRBV9
CDR3nt: TGTGCCAGCAGCGTACCCCCGGGACAGGGGACCGGGGAGCTGTTTTTT
CDR3aa: CASSVPPGQGTGELFF

d_gene: -
abundance: many
j_gene: TRBJ2-7
v_gene: TRBV20-1
CDR3nt: TGCAGTGCTGGAGCACGGATCGCCTCCTACGAGCAGTACTTC
CDR3aa: CSAGARIASYEQYF

d_gene: -
abundance: many
j_gene: TRBJ1-1
v_gene: TRBV20-1
CDR3nt: TGCAGTGCTTTCATCGGGTCCCTGAACACTGAAGCTTTCTTT
CDR3aa: CSAFIGSLNTEAFF

d_gene: -
abundance: many
j_gene: TRBJ2-5
v_gene: TRBV7-2
CDR3nt: TGTGCCAGCAGCTCCGACAGGAGATACGGTCAAGAGACCCAGTACTTC
CDR3aa: CASSSDRRYGQETQYF

d_gene: -
abundance: many
j_gene: TRBJ2-1
v_gene: TRBV2
CDR3nt: TGTGCCAGCAGCCCCGGGTGGGGTGAGCAGTTCTTC
CDR3aa: CASSPGWGEQFF

d_gene: TRBD1
abundance: many
j_gene: TRBJ1-2
v_gene: TRBV27
CDR3nt: TGTGCCAGCAGCGACCTGAGCAGGGGGCGCGTCTATGGCTACACCTTC
CDR3aa: CASSDLSRGRVYGYTF

d_gene: -
abundance: -
j_gene: TRBJ1-3
v_gene: TRBV11-2
CDR3nt: TGTGCCAGCAGCTTAGGTCCGGGGCTAACTGGAAACACCGTATATTTT
CDR3aa: CASSLGPGLTGNTVYF

d_gene: -
abundance: -
j_gene: TRBJ1-1
v_gene: TRBV5-6
CDR3nt: TGTGCCAGCAGGGGTCAGGGGGAAGCTTTCTTT
CDR3aa: CASRGQGEAFF

d_gene: TRBD1
abundance: many
j_gene: TRBJ2-7
v_gene: TRBV20-1
CDR3nt: TGCAGTGCTAGGGCCGGGACAGCTAGCTCCTACGAGCAGTACTTC
CDR3aa: CSARAGTASSYEQYF

d_gene: -
abundance: many
j_gene: TRBJ2-2
v_gene: TRBV7-8
CDR3nt: TGTGCCAGCAGCTTAGCGTCGGGGGCCAGGGCCACCGGGGAGCTGTTTTTT
CDR3aa: CASSLASGARATGELFF

d_gene: -
abundance: many
j_gene: TRBJ2-7
v_gene: TRBV2
CDR3nt: TGTGCCAGCGGTTGGTCAGGGGCGTCCTACGAGCAGTACTTC
CDR3aa: CASGWSGASYEQYF

d_gene: TRBD2
abundance: once
j_gene: TRBJ2-1
v_gene: TRBV4-2
CDR3nt: TGTGCCAGCAGCCCCATAGCGGGAGTGAGCGACAATGAGCAGTTCTTC
CDR3aa: CASSPIAGVSDNEQFF

d_gene: TRBD2
abundance: few
j_gene: TRBJ2-1
v_gene: TRBV20-1
CDR3nt: TGCAGTGCTAGCCCCCTAAGCGGGGGACGTAATGAGCAGTTCTTC
CDR3aa: CSASPLSGGRNEQFF

d_gene: -
abundance: few
j_gene: TRBJ2-5
v_gene: TRBV6-5
CDR3nt: TGTGCCAGCAGTTACAGTCTACGGGAAAACCGAGAGACCCAGTACTTC
CDR3aa: CASSYSLRENRETQYF

d_gene: TRBD1
abundance: many
j_gene: TRBJ1-1
v_gene: TRBV3-1
CDR3nt: TGTGCCAGCAGCCAAAGACAGGGGTGGGACACTGAAGCTTTCTTT
CDR3aa: CASSQRQGWDTEAFF

d_gene: TRBD1
abundance: many
j_gene: TRBJ1-1
v_gene: TRBV6-1
CDR3nt: TGTGCCAGCAGTCACAGGGGACGCGCTTTCTTT
CDR3aa: CASSHRGRAFF

d_gene: TRBD2
abundance: many
j_gene: TRBJ2-4
v_gene: TRBV20-1
CDR3nt: TGCAGTGCTAGAGTTTCTAGCGGGGGATACATTCAGTACTTC
CDR3aa: CSARVSSGGYIQYF

d_gene: -
abundance: many
j_gene: TRBJ1-2
v_gene: TRBV10-3
CDR3nt: TGTGCCATCAGTGAAAGCAACTATGGCTACACCTTC
CDR3aa: CAISESNYGYTF

d_gene: TRBD2
abundance: many
j_gene: TRBJ2-1
v_gene: TRBV6-1
CDR3nt: TGTGCCAGCAGTCCCCGGACTAGTGGCTGGCGGTTCTTC
CDR3aa: CASSPRTSGWRFF

d_gene: TRBD2
abundance: few
j_gene: TRBJ2-1
v_gene: TRBV20-1
CDR3nt: TGCAGTGCTAGAGAGGTAGCGGGAGTAGGATCCTACAATGAGCAGTTCTTC
CDR3aa: CSAREVAGVGSYNEQFF

d_gene: -
abundance: -
j_gene: TRBJ2-1
v_gene: TRBV7-9
CDR3nt: TGTGCCAGCAGCCCCTCCGGGAGTTGCAATGAGCAGTTCTTC
CDR3aa: CASSPSGSCNEQFF

d_gene: -
abundance: many
j_gene: TRBJ1-2
v_gene: TRBV6-5
CDR3nt: TGTGCCAGCAGTTACACCGGGACGGAGTATGGCTACACCTTC
CDR3aa: CASSYTGTEYGYTF

d_gene: -
abundance: once
j_gene: TRBJ2-4
v_gene: TRBV2
CDR3nt: TGTGCCAGCACCACCCCGGGGGGCGACTTAGCCAAAAACATTCAGTACTTC
CDR3aa: CASTTPGGDLAKNIQYF

d_gene: TRBD1
abundance: few
j_gene: TRBJ1-1
v_gene: TRBV15
CDR3nt: TGTGCCACCAGCAGAGACCGGACAGGGCTGAACACTGAAGCTTTCTTT
CDR3aa: CATSRDRTGLNTEAFF

d_gene: TRBD2
abundance: many
j_gene: TRBJ2-2
v_gene: TRBV6-2/TRBV6-3
CDR3nt: TGTGCCAGCAGTAGCGGGGGGGCGACCGGGGAGCTGTTTTTT
CDR3aa: CASSSGGATGELFF

d_gene: -
abundance: many
j_gene: TRBJ1-6
v_gene: TRBV7-3
CDR3nt: TGTGCCAGCAGCCGTACCTATGGACAGAGACTCCACTTT
CDR3aa: CASSRTYGQRLHF

d_gene: TRBD1
abundance: -
j_gene: TRBJ1-2
v_gene: TRBV7-2
CDR3nt: TGTGCCAGCAGCCCCCGACAGGGTTTAGACTATGGCTACACCTTC
CDR3aa: CASSPRQGLDYGYTF

d_gene: -
abundance: few
j_gene: TRBJ1-5
v_gene: TRBV3-2
CDR3nt: TGTGCCAGCAGCCAAGAGGGGACAGGGGCCGCCGAGAGCAATCAGCCCCAGCATTTT
CDR3aa: CASSQEGTGAAESNQPQHF

d_gene: TRBD2
abundance: -
j_gene: TRBJ2-3
v_gene: TRBV9
CDR3nt: TGTGCCAGCAGCCCCAGCAGCTTAGGGTGCGGGAGGGGAGGAGATACGCAGTATTTT
CDR3aa: CASSPSSLGCGRGGDTQYF